Following are 25 T cell receptor beta chains from one sample sequenced in a study of blood T cells in healthy people across ages. Next came a second PCR, run for roughly 7 to 12 cycles, which used a sample-barcoded 5' primer along with a J-beta primer mix. MiXCR, run by TCRdb on the 5' RACE reads, gives a single entry per CDR3 protein. The repertoire consists of about 670,000 distinct CDR3 sequences, with about 43% occurring once and the leading ten covering about 30%. Sequenced material: blood. These receptors came from a man older than 75 in good health.

This clonotype was seen only once. The chain links TRBV9 to TRBJ2-1, with TRBD2 as a possible D gene (7 bases). Per germline, CDR1 SGDLS and CDR2 YYNGEE. CDR3 length equals 15 residues. Trimming shortened V by 5 bases and J by 8 bases, and 20 bases separated the two germline ends. The DNA for the CDR3 is TGTGCCAGCAGGCCGCCCGGGGGGCTTAACTATGAGCAGTTCTTC. Its translation is CASRPPGGLNYEQFF.

This clonotype was observed a few times. The gene calls are TRBV9 and TRBJ2-6; D gene ambiguous. Germline CDR1 is SGDLS and CDR2 is YYNGEE. The germline V and J ends were trimmed by 7 bases and 2 bases, with 7 bases remaining between them. This CDR3 has 13 residues. The CDR3 region is CASGSTGANVLTF. CDR3 nucleotide sequence: TGTGCCAGCGGCTCAACTGGGGCCAACGTCCTGACTTTC.

The chain is built from TRBV29-1 and TRBJ2-3; 7 nucleotides line up with TRBD1. V trimming: 4 bases; J trimming: 1 base; junction bases outside the gene matches: 11. CDR1 and CDR2 (germline): SQVTM, ANQGSEA. The CDR3 totals 16 residues. The CDR3 nucleotides read TGCAGCGTTGGCCCCCCCTCCGGGACAGGCACAGATACGCAGTATTTT. It codes for CSVGPPSGTGTDTQYF.

CDR3 bases: TGTGCCAGCAGCCCCCAGCGGGGGGGCGGCAATCAGCCCCAGCATTTT. Its translation: CASSPQRGGGNQPQHF. V usage is TRBV28 and J usage is TRBJ1-5; tentative D call: TRBD1 (6 bases). V dropped 6 bases and J dropped 2 bases, with 17 bases sitting between them. Germline V gene data show CDR1 as MDHEN and CDR2 as SYDVKM. The CDR3 consists of 16 residues.

The chain combines TRBV9 with TRBJ2-2; the match to TRBD2 covers 12 bases. The CDR3 is 17 amino acids. After removal of 4 bases from V and 1 base from J, the junction contained 5 bases not matched to a gene. Germline V lookup: CDR1 SGDLS, CDR2 YYNGEE. CDR3 amino acids: CASSPRTSGKNTGELFF. The CDR3, as DNA: TGTGCCAGCAGCCCCCGGACTAGCGGGAAGAACACCGGGGAGCTGTTTTTT. Together with reference TRBV9 and TRBJ2-2, the CDR3 gives the full variable domain: DSGVTQTPKHLITATGQRVTLRCSPRSGDLSVYWYQQSLDQGLQFLIQYYNGEERAKGNILERFSAQQFPDLHSELNLSSLELGDSALYFCASSPRTSGKNTGELFFGEGSRLTVL.

The chain is built from TRBV9 and TRBJ2-4, with D perhaps matching TRBD1 or TRBD2 (5 bases each). The V gene lost 0 bases and the J gene lost 13 bases, with 14 bases spanning the gap. This CDR3 spans 13 amino acids. Germline CDR1 is SGDLS and CDR2 is YYNGEE. For the CDR3, the DNA is TGTGCCAGCAGCGTAGGAGGGGCCTCGGGGCAGTACTTC. Translating gives CASSVGGASGQYF.

This clonotype was seen repeatedly, ten times or more. V gene TRBV12-3 or TRBV12-4 combines with J gene TRBJ2-5; perhaps TRBD2 as D (6 bases). The CDR3 has 13 residues. Trimming cost V 1 base and J 4 bases, with 7 bases left between them. The chain's CDR3 is CASSLGGLETQYF. The CDR3 nucleotides are TGTGCCAGCAGTTTAGGGGGACTAGAGACCCAGTACTTC.

This chain connects TRBV7-9 to TRBJ2-4; D may be TRBD1 (5 bases). The CDR3 runs 17 residues. Trimming shortened V by 1 base and J by 0 bases, and 13 bases separated the two germline ends. CDR1 and CDR2 (germline): SEHNR, FQNEAQ (reference sequence). For the CDR3, the DNA is TGTGCCAGCAGCTTAGATCAGGGCCGGTTAGCCAAAAACATTCAGTACTTC. It specifies CASSLDQGRLAKNIQYF.

The genes are TRBV29-1 and TRBJ2-5; D perhaps matches TRBD2 (6 bases). There are 14 residues in the CDR3. V dropped 4 bases and J dropped 11 bases, with 23 bases sitting between them. Germline V lookup: CDR1 SQVTM, CDR2 ANQGSEA. In DNA form, the CDR3 reads TGCAGCGTTGTGGGGGGTAGCGGTTACAATGAGCAGTACTTC. Translating gives CSVVGGSGYNEQYF.

The table lists this clonotype with a few counts. V usage is TRBV5-1 and J usage is TRBJ2-7; D may be TRBD1 (6 bases). Looked up from germline, CDR1 is SGHRS and CDR2 is YFSETQ. CDR3 length equals 15 residues. V was trimmed by 5 bases and J by 5 bases, leaving 20 bases between them. CDR3 DNA sequence: TGCGCCAGCAGTCCTACCTACAGGGTTCGGAACGAGCAGTACTTC. Its protein product is CASSPTYRVRNEQYF.

The chain has TRBV29-1 and TRBJ1-1, with D maybe TRBD1 (6 bases). Germline V gives CDR1 SQVTM, CDR2 ANQGSEA. V was trimmed by 6 bases and J by 3 bases, leaving 11 bases between them. This CDR3 is 12 amino acids long. CDR3 bases: TGCAGCGTCAGGGGTTTGGACACTGAAGCTTTCTTT. It specifies CSVRGLDTEAFF.

This clonotype was counted between two and nine times. The chain combines TRBV6-2 or TRBV6-3 with TRBJ2-7; D perhaps matches TRBD1 (5 bases). V was cut by 6 bases and J by 1 base, with 19 bases left in between. The CDR3 has 16 amino acids. The germline gives CDR1 MNHEY, CDR2 SVGEGT. The CDR3 loop is CASRPKTEFTSYEQYF. The CDR3 DNA follows: TGTGCCAGCAGACCAAAGACAGAGTTTACATCCTACGAGCAGTACTTC.

The chain joins TRBV6-2 or TRBV6-3 to TRBJ1-2; no firm D call. This CDR3 region has 13 residues. Trimming stripped 6 bases from V and 8 bases from J, with 16 bases between. Germline CDR1 MNHEY, CDR2 SVGEGT. The CDR3 spells CASRSDGSGGYTF. CDR3 nucleotides: TGTGCCAGCAGATCGGACGGCTCCGGCGGCTACACCTTC.

This clonotype has only one observation. This chain uses TRBV2 with TRBJ2-6, with a possible D match to TRBD1 (5 bases). The CDR3 length is 15 residues. V was cut by 2 bases and J by 2 bases, with 7 bases left in between. Germline-derived CDR1 and CDR2 are SNHLY and FYNNEI. The CDR3 bases are TGTGCCAGCAGTGAAAAAGGGGCTGGGGCCAACGTCCTGACTTTC. Its translation is CASSEKGAGANVLTF.

This clonotype has a handful of counts. V gene TRBV7-6 combines with J gene TRBJ2-3; unclear D gene. The CDR3 sequence is 16 residues long. Germline assignment: CDR1 SGHVS and CDR2 FNYEAQ. Deletions cut 5 bases from V and 4 bases from J, with 19 bases between. The CDR3: CASSPREPRNADTQYF. CDR3 DNA sequence: TGTGCCAGCAGCCCGAGAGAGCCGAGGAACGCAGATACGCAGTATTTT.

The chain carries TRBV9 and TRBJ2-1, with D maybe TRBD1 (6 bases). With 0 bases removed from V and 8 bases from J, the gap between germline ends came to 15 bases. This CDR3 has 15 residues. Germline loops: CDR1 SGDLS, CDR2 YYNGEE. The CDR3 loop reads CASSVVGGGGDEQFF. In DNA, the CDR3 is TGTGCCAGCAGCGTAGTAGGGGGTGGGGGCGATGAGCAGTTCTTC.

V is TRBV6-5 and J is TRBJ2-3; D ambiguous. The ends were cut back, 2 bases at V and 0 bases at J, with 9 bases in the middle. Per germline, CDR1 MNHEY and CDR2 SVGAGI. This CDR3 is built from 15 residues. CDR3 loop: CASSYRAGSTDTQYF. In nucleotides, the CDR3 is TGTGCCAGCAGTTACAGGGCAGGAAGCACAGATACGCAGTATTTT.

The chain joins TRBV5-6 to TRBJ2-1; 9 bases match TRBD1. With 4 bases clipped from V and 3 bases from J, the junction kept 8 bases outside the gene matches. Per germline, CDR1 SGHDT and CDR2 YYEEEE. CDR3 length equals 16 residues. CDR3 coding DNA: TGTGCCAGCAGCGCGGGAACGGGACAGGGCTACAATGAGCAGTTCTTC. Encoded protein: CASSAGTGQGYNEQFF.

The chain uses TRBV2 and TRBJ2-5; D not resolved. Germline loops: CDR1 SNHLY, CDR2 FYNNEI. V gave up 2 bases and J gave up 1 base, with 11 bases separating them. The CDR3 covers 15 residues. The CDR3 is CASSETRISQETQYF. CDR3 sequence (DNA): TGTGCCAGCAGTGAAACCCGAATTTCCCAAGAGACCCAGTACTTC.

The chain uses TRBV6-2 or TRBV6-3 and TRBJ2-2; D possibly corresponds to TRBD2 (6 bases). Trimming left V 2 bases short and J 4 bases short, with 11 bases between. Germline V lookup: CDR1 MNHEY, CDR2 SVGEGT. The CDR3 has 15 amino acids. CDR3 sequence reads: CASSYQRAGTGELFF. Written as DNA, the CDR3 is TGTGCCAGCAGTTACCAGCGGGCCGGCACCGGGGAGCTGTTTTTT.

The chain uses TRBV18 and TRBJ1-1, with D tentatively TRBD1 (5 bases). This CDR3 is 16 amino acids long. The V end was cut by 1 base, the J end by 1 base, with 13 bases between. Germline V CDR1 and CDR2: KGHSH, LQKENI. The CDR3, as DNA: TGTGCCAGCTCACCACGGGGCGGGACGGCGAACACTGAAGCTTTCTTT. Its translation is CASSPRGGTANTEAFF.

This clonotype was counted between two and nine times. V gene TRBV27 combines with J gene TRBJ1-2, with a tentative D call TRBD1 (5 bases). The CDR3 totals 14 residues. Per germline, CDR1 MNHEY and CDR2 SMNVEV (reference sequence). Trimming removed 3 bases from V and 8 bases from J, with 16 bases in between. CDR3: CASSFIGREGGYTF. CDR3 in DNA: TGTGCCAGCAGTTTTATAGGCAGGGAGGGAGGCTACACCTTC.

This chain joins TRBV29-1 and TRBJ2-3; 9 bases line up with TRBD2. Germline CDR1 reads SQVTM; CDR2 reads ANQGSEA. V lost 6 bases to trimming and J lost 2 bases; unmatched junction nucleotides: 6. The CDR3 is 14 residues long. The CDR3 sequence is CSVALAGPTDTQYF. The DNA for the CDR3 is TGCAGCGTGGCCCTAGCGGGGCCCACAGATACGCAGTATTTT.

This rearrangement joins TRBV5-1 to TRBJ2-6, with D uncertain. Trimming left V 3 bases short and J 0 bases short, with 7 bases between. CDR1 and CDR2 (germline): SGHRS, YFSETQ. The CDR3 loop spans 15 amino acids. The CDR3 coding sequence is TGCGCCAGCAGCTATACCGACTCTGGGGCCAACGTCCTGACTTTC. Protein sequence: CASSYTDSGANVLTF.

This clonotype was seen ten or more times. The J gene is TRBJ2-1, the V gene TRBV7-2; TRBD1 or TRBD2 may be the D gene (5 bases each). The length of the CDR3 is 15 residues. The V gene lost 4 bases and the J gene lost 9 bases, with 19 bases spanning the gap. CDR1 is SGHTA and CDR2 is FQGNSA in the germline V gene. CDR3 nucleotide sequence: TGTGCCAGCAGCTCCCCAGGGACCCGCCGGAGTGAGCAGTTCTTC. It specifies CASSSPGTRRSEQFF. Drawing the rest from reference TRBV7-2 and TRBJ2-1, the complete variable domain is GAGVSQSPSNKVTEKGKDVELRCDPISGHTALYWYRQSLGQGLEFLIYFQGNSAPDKSGLPSDRFSAERTGGSVSTLTIQRTQQEDSAVYLCASSSPGTRRSEQFFGPGTRLTVL.